This T cell receptor beta chain originates from a study of shared clonotypes between healthy human individuals. This CDR3 is built from 12 residues. The germline gives CDR1 SQVTM, CDR2 ANQGSEA. Deletions cut 6 bases from V and 5 bases from J, with 10 bases between. Positive CCR7 selection of CD45RO-negative cells yielded the naive CD8 cells, and terminally differentiated effector memory CD45RA+ cells were excluded. Here immunoSEQ multiplex PCR was the method, and the copy in TCRdb shows in-frame clones only, minus some. The sample includes just over 2,000,000 clones, about 95% of them seen just once.

The V call is TRBV29-1, the J call TRBJ2-2, with unresolved D. The clonotype originates from a man aged 18 to 29 in good health. Sequencing was performed on naive CD8+ T cells sorted from blood. CDR3 region: CSVGLQTGELFF. The CDR3 DNA is TGCAGCGTGGGCCTCCAGACCGGGGAGCTGTTTTTT.